This T cell receptor (beta chain) was sequenced for a study of T cells after yellow fever vaccination. This clonotype has ten or more counts. MiXCR was run by TCRdb on the 5' RACE reads, yielding one entry per CDR3 protein. The top ten hold over 15% of the sample, which has about 300,000 distinct CDR3 sequences, about 6.6% seen once. The receptor's source is a man between 18 and 35 years old who received the YFV17D yellow fever vaccine. The sequenced sample was PBMCs, obtained about 41 days after the first yellow fever vaccination.

CDR3 in amino acids: CASSLGQGYYNEQFF. The CDR3 DNA follows: TGTGCCAGCAGCCTCGGACAGGGGTACTACAATGAGCAGTTCTTC. The chain couples TRBV5-5 to TRBJ2-1; 9 positions match TRBD1. V lost 4 bases, J lost 3 bases, and 5 bases stayed unmatched. The CDR3 runs to 15 residues. Germline V CDR1 and CDR2: SGHKS, YYEKEE (reference sequence).